These 20 T cell receptor beta chains were sequenced from one sample in a study of blood T cell repertoires in COVID-19 (dated by TCRdb to 2020 to 2022). Libraries were built with the immunoSEQ multiplex PCR assay. Imported from immuneACCESS, the table was reduced by TCRdb to in-frame sequences with V and J called. These copies leave out some clones; in studies compared against another copy, an unresolved V gene accounts for under half, and the cause of the remainder is not known. Present in this sample are a few hundred thousand clones, 89% of which were seen just once. The ten largest account for roughly 4.5% of the sample. Sample: peripheral blood. Source of these receptors: a woman between 35 and 50 years old who had recovered from COVID-19.

V and J are TRBV9 and TRBJ2-2; tentative D call: TRBD1 (5 bases). The CDR3 sequence is 16 residues long. CDR1 SGDLS and CDR2 YYNGEE come from the germline V gene. V lost 4 bases and J lost 1, with 14 bases in between. Written as DNA, the CDR3 is TGTGCCAGCAGCCCAGTGACAGTATGGAACACCGGGGAGCTGTTTTTT. This sequence encodes CASSPVTVWNTGELFF.

The V call is TRBV24-1, the J call TRBJ2-6; D remains ambiguous. Between the trimmed V and J ends, which lost 4 bases and 4 bases, there was a span of 13 bases. The CDR3 length is 16 residues. CDR1 is KGHDR, CDR2 SFDVKD, per germline. This CDR3 reads CATSESGSLGANVLTF. CDR3 bases: TGTGCCACCAGTGAATCCGGGTCATTAGGGGCCAACGTCCTGACTTTC.

This clone turned up a few times. The V and J genes are TRBV21-1 and TRBJ1-3; the tabulated D call, TRBD1, remains unverified against the DNA. TRBV21-1 is designated a pseudogene. This CDR3 is 15 amino acids long. CDR3 amino acids: CASTPGRGPGNTIYF. The CDR3 DNA sequence: TGTGCCAGCACCCCCGGCAGGGGCCCTGGAAACACCATATATTTT.

The chain links TRBV10-3 to TRBJ2-2; 12 bases align to TRBD2. The CDR3 runs to 15 residues. Trimming cost V 5 bases and J 3 bases; bases outside gene matches: 1. Germline V gene lookup returns CDR1 ENHRY and CDR2 SYGVKD. CDR3 in amino acids: CAISPSGGDTGELFF. CDR3 nucleotides: TGTGCCATCAGTCCTAGCGGGGGGGACACCGGGGAGCTGTTTTTT.

The rearrangement joins TRBV30 to TRBJ1-6, with D perhaps TRBD1 (6 bases). V was shortened by 6 bases and J by 5 bases, with 11 bases between the two germline ends. Germline V gene lookup returns CDR1 GTSNPN and CDR2 SVGIG (reference sequence). The CDR3 sequence is 13 residues long. CDR3 loop: CACSTGDNSPLHF. The CDR3, as DNA: TGTGCCTGCTCGACAGGCGATAATTCACCCCTCCACTTT.

This clone was seen once. The V gene is TRBV19, the J gene TRBJ2-3; tentative D call: TRBD2 (5 bases). This CDR3 contains 17 residues. Trimming left V 3 bases short and J 4 bases short, with 20 bases between. The V gene's germline CDR1 is LNHDA and CDR2 SQIVND (reference sequence). The CDR3 coding sequence is TGTGCCAGTAGTATGGGTTGGCGAGCTGACGGGGCAGATACGCAGTATTTT. It specifies CASSMGWRADGADTQYF.

The chain links TRBV18 to TRBJ2-2; TRBD1 agrees at 11 bases. The CDR3 spans 17 residues. V lost 3 bases, J lost 6 bases, and 9 bases stayed unmatched. CDR1 is KGHSH and CDR2 is LQKENI in the germline V gene. Written as DNA, the CDR3 is TGTGCCAGCTCACCGTTTTCGGGACAGGGGGTCTCCGGGGAGCTGTTTTTT. Amino acid sequence: CASSPFSGQGVSGELFF.

The V call is TRBV24-1, the J call TRBJ2-1; D may be TRBD1 (7 bases). The CDR3 is made up of 14 amino acids. From germline, CDR1 is KGHDR and CDR2 SFDVKD. V was clipped by 4 bases and J by 9 bases, with 15 bases between them. CDR3 DNA sequence: TGTGCCACCAGTGAGGCCGGGACAGCGGGTGAGCAGTTCTTC. This sequence encodes CATSEAGTAGEQFF.

The chain's CDR3 is CASSIDRTTQGTDTQYF. Written as DNA, the CDR3 is TGTGCCAGTAGTATAGATCGGACGACACAGGGCACAGATACGCAGTATTTT. The rearrangement links TRBV19 to TRBJ2-3, with D perhaps matching TRBD1 (5 bases). V was cut by 0 bases and J by 1 base, with 14 bases left in between. Germline-derived CDR1 and CDR2 are LNHDA and SQIVND (reference sequence). The CDR3 has 17 amino acids.

The chain links TRBV5-6 to TRBJ2-5, with 8 bases lining up with TRBD1. Germline values: CDR1 SGHDT, CDR2 YYEEEE. This CDR3 comprises 15 residues. The trim removed 0 bases at V and 4 bases at J, leaving 5 bases unmatched. This chain's CDR3 is CASSLGDRIRETQYF. The CDR3 bases are TGTGCCAGCAGCTTGGGGGACAGGATAAGAGAGACCCAGTACTTC.

The chain employs TRBV11-2 and TRBJ2-7; D possibly corresponds to TRBD2 (5 bases). The CDR3 runs 15 residues. CDR1 is SGHAT and CDR2 is FQNNGV in the germline V gene. The V end lost 0 bases, the J end lost 5 bases, and 14 bases lay between the germline ends. In DNA form, the CDR3 reads TGTGCCAGCAGCTTAGATCTGGGAGTTGTGGACGAGCAGTACTTC. Encoded protein: CASSLDLGVVDEQYF.

This chain's CDR3 is CASSRVEANEQFF. CDR3 nucleotides: TGTGCCAGCAGCCGGGTCGAGGCTAATGAGCAGTTCTTC. J is TRBJ2-1 and V is TRBV3-1 (or the pseudogene TRBV3-2); unclear D gene. The germline V and J ends were trimmed by 4 bases and 7 bases, with 11 bases remaining between them. Germline CDR1 LGHDT, CDR2 YNNKEL (reference sequence). The length of the CDR3 is 13 residues.

The V and J genes are TRBV7-9 and TRBJ1-2; D is ambiguous. Looked up from germline, CDR1 is SEHNR and CDR2 is FQNEAQ (reference sequence). Trimming shortened V by 2 bases and J by 8 bases, and 6 bases separated the two germline ends. This CDR3 is 11 amino acids long. The CDR3 loop reads CASSLSEGYTF. CDR3 bases: TGTGCCAGCAGCTTAAGCGAAGGCTACACCTTC.

The V gene is TRBV19, the J gene TRBJ1-2; tentative D call: TRBD1 (5 bases). V dropped 7 bases and J dropped 5 bases, with 23 bases sitting between them. Per the germline V gene, CDR1 is LNHDA and CDR2 is SQIVND (reference sequence). The CDR3 loop spans 16 amino acids. CDR3 residues: CASTMLGRTGEYGYTF. The CDR3 DNA follows: TGTGCCAGTACAATGCTGGGGCGGACGGGTGAATATGGCTACACCTTC.

The chain has TRBV3-1 (or the pseudogene TRBV3-2) and TRBJ2-7; 7 nucleotides line up with TRBD1. J was trimmed by 3 bases and V by 0 bases; bases with no gene match: 2. Germline lookup yields CDR1 LGHDT and CDR2 YNNKEL (reference sequence). This CDR3 has 14 residues. The CDR3 nucleotides read TGTGCCAGCAGCCAAGATAACAGGGGCTACGAGCAGTACTTC. Its translation: CASSQDNRGYEQYF.

The CDR3 DNA follows: TGTGCCAGCAGTGATAACAATAGCAATCAGCCCCAGCATTTT. Amino acid sequence: CASSDNNSNQPQHF. V is TRBV6-1 and J is TRBJ1-5, with no clear D. Germline V gene sequence: CDR1 MNHNS, CDR2 SASEGT. V shed 3 bases and J shed 0 bases, with 6 bases lying between them. The CDR3 runs to 14 residues.

The gene calls are TRBV10-3 and TRBJ2-7, with D possibly matching TRBD2 (6 bases). Germline CDR1 ENHRY, CDR2 SYGVKD. This CDR3 contains 14 residues. V lost 3 bases, J lost 3 bases, and 12 bases lay in between. DNA of the CDR3: TGTGCCATCAGTGAAGGGACTGGGATCTACGAGCAGTACGTC. This encodes CAISEGTGIYEQYV.

The chain is built from TRBV30 and TRBJ2-1; D is possibly TRBD1 (6 bases). This CDR3 region has 11 residues. Per germline, CDR1 GTSNPN and CDR2 SVGIG (reference sequence). Trimming pared 5 bases from V and 9 bases from J, leaving 11 bases between. The CDR3 loop reads CAWGRQAEQFF. The CDR3 coding sequence is TGTGCCTGGGGCAGACAGGCTGAGCAGTTCTTC.

The V gene is TRBV6-2 or TRBV6-3, the J gene TRBJ1-2; tentatively, D is TRBD1 (5 bases). Germline V gene lookup returns CDR1 MNHEY and CDR2 SVGEGT. Trimming pared 2 bases from V and 2 bases from J, leaving 12 bases between. The CDR3 length is 15 residues. Here the CDR3 DNA reads TGTGCCAGCAGTTACCACACAGGATCCAACTATGGCTACACCTTC. Its translation is CASSYHTGSNYGYTF.

The rearrangement joins TRBV9 to TRBJ1-4, with TRBD1 matching over 8 bases. The CDR3 is made up of 15 amino acids. After removal of 3 bases from V and 6 bases from J, the junction contained 7 bases not matched to a gene. CDR1 and CDR2 (germline): SGDLS, YYNGEE. The CDR3 spells CASSEETGEDEKLFF. The CDR3 bases are TGTGCCAGCAGCGAAGAGACAGGGGAGGATGAAAAACTGTTTTTT.